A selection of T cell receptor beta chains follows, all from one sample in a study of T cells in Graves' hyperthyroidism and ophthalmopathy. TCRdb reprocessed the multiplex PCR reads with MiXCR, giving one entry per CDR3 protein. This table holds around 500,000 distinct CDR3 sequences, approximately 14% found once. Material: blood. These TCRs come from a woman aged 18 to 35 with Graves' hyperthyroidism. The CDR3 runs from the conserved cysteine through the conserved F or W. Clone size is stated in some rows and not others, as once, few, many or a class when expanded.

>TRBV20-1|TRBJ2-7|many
CSARGLAGPYEQYF
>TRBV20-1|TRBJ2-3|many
CSAAVLAVSTDTQYF
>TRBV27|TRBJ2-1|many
CASWVAGDLYNEQFF
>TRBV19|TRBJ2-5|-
CASTQTGSETQYF
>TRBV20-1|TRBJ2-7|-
CSASPGGFREQYF
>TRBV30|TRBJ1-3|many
CAWGNRGSGNTIYF
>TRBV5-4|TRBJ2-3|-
CASSSKDREDTQYF
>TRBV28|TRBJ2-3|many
CASSSAWTSSLDTQYF
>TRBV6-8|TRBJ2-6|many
CASSYRQGRPGANVLTF
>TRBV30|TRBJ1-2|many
CAWSAIGKPNYGYTF
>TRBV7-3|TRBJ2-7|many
CASGPGGSYEQYF
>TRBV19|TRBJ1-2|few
CASSIANGMTLYGYTF
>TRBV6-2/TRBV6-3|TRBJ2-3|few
CASRQLANTDTQYF
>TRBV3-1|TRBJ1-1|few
CASSPLGASMNTEAFF
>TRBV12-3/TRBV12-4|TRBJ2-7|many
CASSRDRGYEQYF
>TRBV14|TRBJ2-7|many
CASSQDASRDYYEQYF
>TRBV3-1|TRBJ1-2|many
CASSHYGETEYGYTF
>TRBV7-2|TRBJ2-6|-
CASSQRTRSGANVLTF
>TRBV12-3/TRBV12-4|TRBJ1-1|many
CASLLGGSSGTEAFF
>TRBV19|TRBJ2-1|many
CASNRGRFDEQFF
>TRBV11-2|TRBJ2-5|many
CASSPGPRTGRETQYF
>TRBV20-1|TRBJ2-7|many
CSATERDRPQGQYF
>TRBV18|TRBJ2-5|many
CASSPYVTETQYF
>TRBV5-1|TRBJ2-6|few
CASRWGSGANVLTF
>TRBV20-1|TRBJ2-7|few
CSARAGGSYEQYF
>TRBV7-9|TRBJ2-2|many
CASSSDRNTGELFF
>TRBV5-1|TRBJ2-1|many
CASSLVASGYNEQFF
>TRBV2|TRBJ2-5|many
CASSRQAQYF
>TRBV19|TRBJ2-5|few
CASSIAADSQETQYF